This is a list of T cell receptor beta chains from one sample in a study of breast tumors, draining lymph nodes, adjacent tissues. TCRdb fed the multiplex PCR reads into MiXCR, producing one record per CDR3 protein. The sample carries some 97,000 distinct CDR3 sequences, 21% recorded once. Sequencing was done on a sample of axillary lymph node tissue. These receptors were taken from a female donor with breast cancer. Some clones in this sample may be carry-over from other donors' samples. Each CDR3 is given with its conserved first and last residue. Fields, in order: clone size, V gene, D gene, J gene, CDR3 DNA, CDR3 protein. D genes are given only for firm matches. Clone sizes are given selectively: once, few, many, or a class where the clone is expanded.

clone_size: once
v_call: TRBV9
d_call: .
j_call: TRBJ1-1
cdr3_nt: TGTGCCAGCAGCGTAAACCCGGACACTGAAGCTTTCTTT
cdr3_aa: CASSVNPDTEAFF

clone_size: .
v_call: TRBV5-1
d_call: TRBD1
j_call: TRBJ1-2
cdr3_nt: TGCGCCAGCAGCTTGGAGGGGACAGTCGCGAGTGGCTACACCTTC
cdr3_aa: CASSLEGTVASGYTF

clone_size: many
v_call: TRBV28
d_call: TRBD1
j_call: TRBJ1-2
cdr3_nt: TGTGCCAGCAGTTTACAGACAGGGAACTATGGCTACACCTTC
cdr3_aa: CASSLQTGNYGYTF

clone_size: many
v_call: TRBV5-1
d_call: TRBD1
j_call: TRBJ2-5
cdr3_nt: TGCGCCAGCAGCTGGATGACAGGGGGGGTGGAGACCCAGTACTTC
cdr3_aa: CASSWMTGGVETQYF

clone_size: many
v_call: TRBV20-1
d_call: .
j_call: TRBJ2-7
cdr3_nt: TGCAGTGCTAAGGGGTCAAGGGGCGTCTCCTACGAGCAGTACTTC
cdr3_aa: CSAKGSRGVSYEQYF

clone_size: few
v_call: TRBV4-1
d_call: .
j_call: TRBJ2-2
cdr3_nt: TGCGCCAGCAGCCAAGATCTTTTCAGGGGGGCGACTTCCGGGGAGCTGTTTTTT
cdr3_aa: CASSQDLFRGATSGELFF

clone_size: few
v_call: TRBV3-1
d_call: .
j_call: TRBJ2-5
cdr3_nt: TGTGCCAGCAGCTTCGACTCATCTCCCCAAGAGACCCAGTACTTC
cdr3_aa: CASSFDSSPQETQYF

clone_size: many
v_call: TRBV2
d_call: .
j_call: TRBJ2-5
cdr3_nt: TGTGCCAGCAGCCTAGCGCACCAAGAGACCCAGTACTTC
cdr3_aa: CASSLAHQETQYF

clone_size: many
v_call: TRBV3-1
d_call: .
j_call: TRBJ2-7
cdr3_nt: TGTGCCAGCAGCCAACTGGTCTACGAGCAGTACTTC
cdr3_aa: CASSQLVYEQYF

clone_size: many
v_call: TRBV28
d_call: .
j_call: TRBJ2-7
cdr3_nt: TGTGCCAGCAGTCAAAACTCCGGGACCTACGAGCAGTACTTC
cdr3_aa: CASSQNSGTYEQYF

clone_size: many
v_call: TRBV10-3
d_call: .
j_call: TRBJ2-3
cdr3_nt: TGTGCCATCAGTGGGGAGAGGGGGGGCACAGATACGCAGTATTTT
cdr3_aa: CAISGERGGTDTQYF

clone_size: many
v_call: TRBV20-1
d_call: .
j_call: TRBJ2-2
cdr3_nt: TGCAGTGCGAGGACGGCGGGCAGGGACACCGGGGAGCTGTTTTTT
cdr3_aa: CSARTAGRDTGELFF

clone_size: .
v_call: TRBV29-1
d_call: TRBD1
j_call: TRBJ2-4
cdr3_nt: TGCAGCGTTGGACAGGGGGAAAACATTCAGTACTTC
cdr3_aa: CSVGQGENIQYF

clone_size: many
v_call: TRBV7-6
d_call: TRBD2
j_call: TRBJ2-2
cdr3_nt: TGTGCCAGCAGCCTCGGGGGGGCTGGGACCGGGGAGCTGTTTTTT
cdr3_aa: CASSLGGAGTGELFF

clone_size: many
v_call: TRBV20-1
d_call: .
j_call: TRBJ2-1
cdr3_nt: TGCAGTGCTAGAGCCGGGACTCACAATGAGCAGTTCTTC
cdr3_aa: CSARAGTHNEQFF

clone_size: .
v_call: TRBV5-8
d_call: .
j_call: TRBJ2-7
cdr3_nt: TGTGCCAGCAGCTTGGGGACAGTCGCCTACCAGCAGTACTTC
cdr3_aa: CASSLGTVAYQQYF

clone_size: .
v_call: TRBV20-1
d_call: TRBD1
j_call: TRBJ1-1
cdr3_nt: TGCAGTGCTCAGGGGGGGGCGAGCACTGAAGCTTTCTTT
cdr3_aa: CSAQGGASTEAFF

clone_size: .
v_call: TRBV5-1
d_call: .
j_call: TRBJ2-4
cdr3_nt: TGCGCCAGCAGCCCTGCCTCGTGGGCCAAAAACATTCAGTACTTC
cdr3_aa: CASSPASWAKNIQYF

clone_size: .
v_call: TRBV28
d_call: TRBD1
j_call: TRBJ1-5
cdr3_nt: TGTGCCAGCAGACCCAACAGGGGAGTCAATCAGCCCCAGCATTTT
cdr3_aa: CASRPNRGVNQPQHF

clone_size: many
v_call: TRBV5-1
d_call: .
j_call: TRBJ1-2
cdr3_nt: TGCGCCAGCAGCTTGTTGGGGCCGGATGGCTACACCTTC
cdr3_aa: CASSLLGPDGYTF

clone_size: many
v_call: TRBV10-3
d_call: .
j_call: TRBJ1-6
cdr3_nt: TGTGCCATCAGTGAGTCAGGGTTGAGAAATTCACCCCTCCACTTT
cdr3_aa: CAISESGLRNSPLHF

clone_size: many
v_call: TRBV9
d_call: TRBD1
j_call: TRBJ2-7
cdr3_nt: TGTGCCAGCAGCGCGACAGGGGGGGAATACGAGCAGTACTTC
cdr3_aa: CASSATGGEYEQYF

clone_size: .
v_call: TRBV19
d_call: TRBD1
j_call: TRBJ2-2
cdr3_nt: TGTGCCAGCAGACAGGGACACACCGGGGAGCTGTTTTTT
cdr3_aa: CASRQGHTGELFF

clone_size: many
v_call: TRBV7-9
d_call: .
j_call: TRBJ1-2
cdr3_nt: TGTGCCAGCAGCTTAGCGTATGGGGGTTTCGGCTACACCTTC
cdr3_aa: CASSLAYGGFGYTF

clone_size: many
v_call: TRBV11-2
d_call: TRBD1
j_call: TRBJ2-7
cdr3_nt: TGTGCCAGCGCCCCAGGGGGTACCTACGAGCAGTACTTC
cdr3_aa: CASAPGGTYEQYF

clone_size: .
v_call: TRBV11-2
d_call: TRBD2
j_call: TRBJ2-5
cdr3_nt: TGTGCCAGCAGCTTAGATCGCGCGGGGGGTCAGGGGACCCAGTACTTC
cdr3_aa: CASSLDRAGGQGTQYF

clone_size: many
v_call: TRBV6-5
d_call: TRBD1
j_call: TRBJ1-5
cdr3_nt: TGTGCCAGCCGGACAGGGGGGCCTGGGAATCAGCCCCAGCATTTT
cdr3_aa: CASRTGGPGNQPQHF

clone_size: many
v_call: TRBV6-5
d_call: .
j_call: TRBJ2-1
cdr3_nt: TGTGCCAGCAGTTACTCAAGGTTTGGGGCGAAGCAGTTCTTC
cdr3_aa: CASSYSRFGAKQFF

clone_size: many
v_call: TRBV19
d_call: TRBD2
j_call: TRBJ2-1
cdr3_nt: TGTGCCAGTAATGATGAGCGCGGGAGAGTGCAGTTCTTC
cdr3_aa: CASNDERGRVQFF

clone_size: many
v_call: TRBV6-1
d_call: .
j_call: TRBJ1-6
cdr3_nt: TGTGCCAGCAGTGAATCGGGGGCCAATAATTCACCCCTCCACTTT
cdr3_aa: CASSESGANNSPLHF

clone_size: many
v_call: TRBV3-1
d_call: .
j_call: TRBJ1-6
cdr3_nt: TGTGCCAGCAGCCAAGGGGGGAGGGGGAATTCACCCCTCCACTTT
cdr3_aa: CASSQGGRGNSPLHF

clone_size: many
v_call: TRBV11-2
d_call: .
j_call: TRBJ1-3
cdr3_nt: TGTGCCAGCAGCTTGGGCGTTACTGGAAACACCATATATTTT
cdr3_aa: CASSLGVTGNTIYF

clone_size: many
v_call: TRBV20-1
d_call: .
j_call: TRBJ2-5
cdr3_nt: TGCAGTGCTAGGATCCGCTCCAAAGAGACCCAGTACTTC
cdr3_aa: CSARIRSKETQYF

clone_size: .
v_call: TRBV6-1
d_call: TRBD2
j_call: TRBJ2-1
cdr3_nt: TGTGCCAGCAGTGAAGCGGTACTAGCGGGAGGAAGGTGCGAGCAGTTCTTC
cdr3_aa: CASSEAVLAGGRCEQFF

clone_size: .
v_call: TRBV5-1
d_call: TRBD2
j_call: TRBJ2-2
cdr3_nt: TGCGCCAGCAGCTTAGGCGCTAGCGGGAGGTGGAACACCGGGGAGCTGTTTTTT
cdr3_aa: CASSLGASGRWNTGELFF

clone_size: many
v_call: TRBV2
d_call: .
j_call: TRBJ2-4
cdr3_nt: TGTGCCAGCAGTGCTGGGAGGGCCAAAAACATTCAGTACTTC
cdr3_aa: CASSAGRAKNIQYF

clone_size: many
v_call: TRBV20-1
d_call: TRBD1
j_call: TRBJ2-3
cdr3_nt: TGCAGCCACCGGGGACAGGGGGGAGATACGCAGTATTTT
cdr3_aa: CSHRGQGGDTQYF

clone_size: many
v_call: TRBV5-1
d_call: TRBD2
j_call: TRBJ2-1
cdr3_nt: TGCGCCAGCAGCCCGACTAGCGGGAGGTACAATGAGCAGTTCTTC
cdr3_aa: CASSPTSGRYNEQFF

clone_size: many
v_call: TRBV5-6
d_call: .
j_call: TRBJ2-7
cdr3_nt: TGTGCCAGCAGCTTGGGGGTGGGCGAGCAGTACTTC
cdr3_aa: CASSLGVGEQYF

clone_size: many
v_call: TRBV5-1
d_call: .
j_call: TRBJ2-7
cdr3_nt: TGCGCCAGCGGCCCCCGGGACGGAGCCTACGAGCAGTACTTC
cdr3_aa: CASGPRDGAYEQYF

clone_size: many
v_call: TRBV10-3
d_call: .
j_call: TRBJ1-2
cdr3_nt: TGTGCCATCAGTGAGTCGGTTCAGCAGCTAGGTGGCTACACCTTC
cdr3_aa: CAISESVQQLGGYTF

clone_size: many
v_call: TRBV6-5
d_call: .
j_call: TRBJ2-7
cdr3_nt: TGTGCCAGCAGTAGACGATCCGGGACGGGACGATACGAGCAGTACTTC
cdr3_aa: CASSRRSGTGRYEQYF

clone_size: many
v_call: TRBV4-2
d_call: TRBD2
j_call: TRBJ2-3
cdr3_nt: TGTGCCAGCAGCCAAGACCTAGCGGGAAGGGATACGCAGTATTTT
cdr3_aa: CASSQDLAGRDTQYF

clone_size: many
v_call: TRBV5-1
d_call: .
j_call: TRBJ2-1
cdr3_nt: TGCGCCAGCACCCAGGACAATGAGCAGTTCTTC
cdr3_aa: CASTQDNEQFF

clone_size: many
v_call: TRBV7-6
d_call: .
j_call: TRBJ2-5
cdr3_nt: TGTGCCAGCAGCTTAGAGGGGACCCAGTACTTC
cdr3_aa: CASSLEGTQYF

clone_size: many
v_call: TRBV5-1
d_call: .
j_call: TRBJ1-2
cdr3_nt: TGCGCCAGCAGCTTGGTCGGGGGGGCGCAAGGAGTTAGTGGCTACACCTTC
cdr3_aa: CASSLVGGAQGVSGYTF

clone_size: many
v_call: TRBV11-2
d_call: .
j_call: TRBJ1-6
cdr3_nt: TGTGCCAGCAGCTTAGGGGCAGGATTCATGTCACCCCTCCACTTT
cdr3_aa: CASSLGAGFMSPLHF

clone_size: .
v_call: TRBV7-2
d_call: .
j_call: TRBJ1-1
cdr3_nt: TGTGCCAGCAGCCCAAGGACAGCGATGAACACTGAAGCTTTCTTT
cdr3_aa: CASSPRTAMNTEAFF

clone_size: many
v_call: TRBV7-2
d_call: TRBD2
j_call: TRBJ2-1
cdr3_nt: TGTGCCAGCAGCAGGGGACATATTAGCGGGAGGGTTTACAATGAGCAGTTCTTC
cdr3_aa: CASSRGHISGRVYNEQFF

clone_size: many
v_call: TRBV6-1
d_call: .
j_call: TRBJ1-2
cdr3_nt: TGTGCCAGCAGTGTCCAGGGTAGGGATGGCTACACCTTC
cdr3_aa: CASSVQGRDGYTF

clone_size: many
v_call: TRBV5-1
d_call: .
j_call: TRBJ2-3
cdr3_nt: TGCGCCAGCAGCCTAGGAGGGGGCGTTAACACAGATACGCAGTATTTT
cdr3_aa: CASSLGGGVNTDTQYF

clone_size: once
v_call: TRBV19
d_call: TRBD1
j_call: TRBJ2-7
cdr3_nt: TGTGCCAGTAGTATGGAAGGACAGGGGGGATCCTACGAGCAGTACTTC
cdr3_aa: CASSMEGQGGSYEQYF

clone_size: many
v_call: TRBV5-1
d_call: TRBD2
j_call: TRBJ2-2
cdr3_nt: TGCGCCAGCAGCTTCGGGACTAGCGGCACCGGGGAGCTGTTTTTT
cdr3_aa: CASSFGTSGTGELFF

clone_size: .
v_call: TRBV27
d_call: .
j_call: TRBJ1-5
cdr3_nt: TGTGCCAGCAGTTTGCACAGGTCGGGGGGTCAGCCCCAGCATTTT
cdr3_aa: CASSLHRSGGQPQHF

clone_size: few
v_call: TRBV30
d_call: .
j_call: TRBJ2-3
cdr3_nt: TGTGCCTGGAGGGGACGGAGCACAGATACGCAGTATTTT
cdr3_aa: CAWRGRSTDTQYF

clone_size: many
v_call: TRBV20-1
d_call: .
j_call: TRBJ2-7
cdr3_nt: TGCAGTGCTAGAGATCAATTCTTCCACTTC
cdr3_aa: CSARDQFFHF

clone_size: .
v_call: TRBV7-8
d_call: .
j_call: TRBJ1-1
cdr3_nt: TGTGCCAGCAGCCCCCTGGGAGGTCGTTCTGAAGCTTTCTTT
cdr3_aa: CASSPLGGRSEAFF

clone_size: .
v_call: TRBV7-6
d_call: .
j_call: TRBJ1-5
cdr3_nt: TGTGCCAGCAGCTCCACTAGTCGGGGGGATCAGCCCCAGCATTTT
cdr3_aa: CASSSTSRGDQPQHF